This passage covers 10 T cell receptor beta chains from one sample sequenced in a study of cytomegalovirus exposure and HLA in healthy donors (dated by TCRdb to about 2017). Preparation of the library involved the immunoSEQ multiplex PCR assay. The immuneACCESS repertoire file appears here via TCRdb, limited to in-frame rearrangements. These files lack a portion of the clones; in checked studies, under half of the deficit traces to unresolved V genes, and the cause of the others is not known. The sample has about 220,000 clones on record, over 80% of them singletons. The leading ten clones occupy more than 13% of the sample. Sequenced input: PBMCs. Receptors were obtained from a woman aged 30 to 39 in good health and CMV-seropositive.

This chain links TRBV5-1 with TRBJ2-1; 11 bases are a match to TRBD2. The CDR3 sequence is 15 residues long. Germline CDR1 SGHRS, CDR2 YFSETQ. V lost 5 bases to trimming and J lost 7 bases; unmatched junction nucleotides: 8. The CDR3 coding sequence is TGCGCCAGCAGTTTACTAGCGGGAGTTCTAAATGAGCAGTTCTTC. This encodes CASSLLAGVLNEQFF.

The rearrangement joins TRBV9 to TRBJ2-5; D is perhaps TRBD1 or TRBD2 (5 bases each). The CDR3 runs to 16 residues. Germline assignment: CDR1 SGDLS and CDR2 YYNGEE. The ends were cut back, 1 base at V and 4 bases at J, with 17 bases in the middle. The CDR3 spells CASSVFGSRGPETQYF. In nucleotides, the CDR3 is TGTGCCAGCAGCGTATTTGGATCGAGGGGTCCAGAGACCCAGTACTTC.

The chain couples TRBV27 to TRBJ1-5, with unresolved D. The ends were cut back, 6 bases at V and 2 bases at J, with 14 bases in the middle. This CDR3 region has 15 residues. The germline V gene has CDR1 MNHEY and CDR2 SMNVEV (reference sequence). As DNA, the CDR3 is TGTGCCAGCAGACATACTCAAACGGGCAATCAGCCCCAGCATTTT. This gives the protein CASRHTQTGNQPQHF.

In DNA, the CDR3 is TGCGCCAGCAGCTTTGGGAGCTCCGGAAACACCATATATTTT. Translating it yields CASSFGSSGNTIYF. The chain employs TRBV5-1 and TRBJ1-3; D call uncertain. The CDR3 has 14 residues. Germline V gives CDR1 SGHRS, CDR2 YFSETQ. V lost 2 bases to trimming and J lost 4 bases, with 10 bases between them.

This clone was recorded once. The chain combines TRBV4-1 with TRBJ1-4; possible D gene TRBD1, 6 bases. The CDR3 is 15 amino acids. The germline V and J ends were trimmed by 1 base and 3 bases, with 9 bases remaining between them. Per germline, CDR1 MGHRA and CDR2 YSYEKL. CDR3 bases: TGCGCCAGCAGCCAAGTGGGGGGCCCTAATGAAAAACTGTTTTTT. This translates into CASSQVGGPNEKLFF.

The CDR3 reads CASSLEAGGPAYEQYF. For the CDR3, the DNA is TGCGCCAGCAGCTTGGAGGCGGGAGGGCCTGCCTACGAGCAGTACTTC. This chain connects TRBV5-1 to TRBJ2-7; 9 nucleotides line up with TRBD2. This CDR3 region has 16 residues. Trimming cost V 0 bases and J 2 bases; bases outside gene matches: 6. Germline loops: CDR1 SGHRS, CDR2 YFSETQ.

The chain couples TRBV29-1 to TRBJ1-2; 7 bases agree with TRBD1. J gave up 2 bases and V 2 bases, and 5 bases lay outside the gene matches. The germline V gene has CDR1 SQVTM and CDR2 ANQGSEA. The CDR3 has 14 amino acids. In DNA form, the CDR3 reads TGCAGCGTTGAACAGGGGGAGTCAAACTATGGCTACACCTTC. This translates into CSVEQGESNYGYTF.

The gene calls are TRBV28 and TRBJ1-1; unclear D gene. CDR3 length: 16 residues. Germline values: CDR1 MDHEN, CDR2 SYDVKM. Between the trimmed V and J ends, which lost 2 bases and 1 base, there was a span of 14 bases. The CDR3 bases are TGTGCCAGCAGTTTAATGTTTGGACTTTCGAACACTGAAGCTTTCTTT. Its protein product is CASSLMFGLSNTEAFF.

The rearrangement uses TRBV5-4 and TRBJ1-1; a weak D match, TRBD1 (6 bases). CDR1 is SGHNT, CDR2 YYREEE, per germline (reference sequence). This CDR3 is 14 amino acids long. Trimming shortened V by 4 bases and J by 5 bases, and 15 bases separated the two germline ends. The CDR3: CASSLGQIRTEAFF. The CDR3 DNA sequence: TGTGCCAGCAGCCTCGGACAGATAAGGACTGAAGCTTTCTTT.

The chain employs TRBV2 and TRBJ2-3; D remains unclear. Looked up from germline, CDR1 is SNHLY and CDR2 is FYNNEI. CDR3 length: 15 residues. Trimming removed 4 bases at V and 4 bases at J, with 15 bases between. The CDR3 sequence: CASSVALFVADTQYF. The CDR3 DNA sequence: TGTGCCAGCAGTGTGGCCTTGTTCGTAGCAGATACGCAGTATTTT.